This TCR beta chain was sequenced during a study of shared clonotypes between healthy human individuals. As for the study in general: In total, the donors were a couple of women and three men aged 18 to 49.

This CDR3 region has 16 residues. V lost 6 bases and J lost 3; bases outside the gene matches: 10. Germline assignment: CDR1 MNHEY and CDR2 SMNVEV (reference sequence). Study-wide results and caveats: Sampling used blood alone; tissue repertoires probably differ. Among non-shared clonotypes, generation probabilities were lower than among those shared by all four donors. Clonotype sharing across donors was expected to vary with sequencing depth.

This clone was picked up one time. Its specificity is not known. Data came from immunoSEQ multiplex PCR; TCRdb stores just in-frame clones and leaves some out. The sample holds more than 400,000 clones, 95% to 97% seen once. The specimen sequenced was naive CD4+ T cells sorted from blood. Noted subset: CD45RA+ positively selected. V is TRBV27 and J is TRBJ1-5; 8 bases align to TRBD1. This TCR was recovered from a woman in her twenties or thirties in good health. The CDR3 reads CASSRKLDRDNQPQHF. The CDR3 DNA sequence: TGTGCCAGCAGCAGGAAATTGGACAGGGACAATCAGCCCCAGCATTTT.